The entry below gives a single T cell receptor (beta chain) sequence along with its context. Its cognate antigen is unknown. Generated by immunoSEQ multiplex PCR, the TCRdb table keeps only in-frame clones and is missing some. Among over 2 million clones listed, about nine tenths were seen once. Germline CDR1 MNHNS, CDR2 SASEGT. There are 14 residues in the CDR3. V was clipped by 6 bases and J by 3 bases, with 15 bases between them. The study enrolled healthy HIV-negative adults without recent acute infections or vaccinations as donors. This sample stems from a study of shared clonotypes between healthy human individuals. Findings of the study overall: In general, naive subsets displayed greater estimated richness than memory subsets did.

This chain joins TRBV6-1 and TRBJ2-7; D is perhaps TRBD2 (6 bases). Source material: naive CD4+ T cells from PBMCs. Subset given: CD45RA+ positively selected. This sequence originates from a man between 18 and 35 years old in good health. Some clones in this sample may be carry-over from other donors' samples. CDR3 bases: TGTGCCAGCAGCCAGTTGGCTAGCGACTACGAGCAGTACTTC. It is translated as CASSQLASDYEQYF.